This T cell receptor (beta chain) is from a study of blood T cell repertoires in COVID-19 (dated by TCRdb to between 2020 and 2021). Background on the whole study: Collaborator samples came from the United States, Italy and Spain and covered acute and convalescent phases of COVID-19. The prospective study material was composed of cDNA or gDNA derived from T cells, B-cell-depleted T cells, or PBMCs. Subjects who had been exposed to COVID-19, were actively infected with it, or had recovered from it provided the deeply sampled blood TCRbeta repertoires that made up the dataset. The repertoires were released in a freely available public database intended as a resource for research on the immune response to SARS-CoV-2. The samples were drawn from the first 160 participants of the ongoing ImmuneRACE study and from over a thousand subjects provided by 6 global collaborators. The sample metadata nearly always contained a de-identified subject ID, COVID-19 status, age in years and sex. HLA class I and class II types, where available, came from metadata supplied by the sample provider rather than from assay-based typing. Beyond this particular receptor, the publication reports: The amount of clinical and demographic metadata varied by source and participant and was provided uncurated.

For this clone: What this receptor recognizes is not known. No quality values exist for individual bases; no much larger clone is one base distant.

Collaborating institutions collected whole blood in K2EDTA tubes following their own protocols. For TCRbeta analysis, collaborators shipped samples in one of three forms: frozen whole blood, isolated PBMCs, or DNA extracted from either of those sample types. TCRbeta CDR3 regions were amplified from genomic DNA using the immunoSEQ Assay, a bias-controlled multiplex PCR. The study's own analysis went as follows. The number of nucleated cells in each sample was estimated by amplification of reference gene primers within the assay. Sequence reads were collapsed and filtered to measure the absolute abundance of every unique TCRbeta CDR3 rearrangement. For each sample, productive Simpson clonality was calculated as the square root of Simpson's diversity index across productive rearrangements. TCRdb mirrors the immuneACCESS table, restricted to in-frame sequences. Some clones are absent from its copies; in checked studies, under half trace to an unresolved V gene, and the reason for the others is unknown. Clone size and the V and J calls come from that table; the DNA yielded D and trimming. This sample has 37,000 or so clones in its table, and 90% of those were observed once. 9.5% to 13% of the sample is in the top ten clones.

The CDR3 has 15 amino acids, counting the end cysteine and phenylalanine. Only the CDR3 part of the read is kept: 45 bases, read in frame from the first base. The CDR1 and CDR2 encoded by the germline V gene are SNHLY and FYNNEI. V sheds 4 bases and J sheds 0 bases, leaving 10 bases between their ends. The specimen was peripheral blood. The rearranged segments are TRBV2 and TRBJ1-3, with the D gene too uncertain to name. The TCR comes from a man in his 70s with acute or convalescent COVID-19. The DNA reads TGTGCCAGCAGTGTACAGCCTACCTCTGGAAACACCATATATTTT. Its product reads: CASSVQPTSGNTIYF.